This TCR beta chain appears in the sequencing data of a study of CD8+ T cells in alopecia areata. Turning to the study itself: In an open-label trial, patients got 5 to 10 mg tofacitinib twice daily. Severity scores in treated patients reflected the percentage of scalp affected.

General study points: Among patients, TCR sharing was less clear than in mice, a difference possibly due in part to HLA diversity in the patient population. Among the top 100, expanded CD8+ clones were significantly decreased by tofacitinib, as was scalp clonality.

The sample's treatment: oral pan-JAK inhibitor, 5-10 mg twice daily. The CDR3 loop spans 13 amino acids. V lost 4 bases and J lost 3; bases outside the gene matches: 1. CDR1 and CDR2 from the germline V gene are LNHDA and SQIVND (reference sequence). In each case, RNA was isolated and then reverse transcribed into cDNA as the sequencing template. Measured with immunoSEQ multiplex PCR; TCRdb has only the in-frame clones, and not every one. The sample lists some 220,000 clones, 50% to 70% occurring once. About this clone itself: Its antigen remains unidentified.

The clonotype comes from a human donor with alopecia areata. The sequences come from CD4+ T cells sorted from blood, collected at week 4, from a patient treated with tofacitinib. This chain uses TRBV19 with TRBJ1-2; 8 bases match TRBD1. The CDR3 loop reads CASSTTGDYGYTF. Written as DNA, the CDR3 is TGTGCCAGTAGTACGACAGGGGACTATGGCTACACCTTC.